This T cell receptor beta chain is drawn from a study of blood T cells in healthy people across ages. Ranging in age from about 6 to 90, the donors were healthy Caucasian individuals from Russia. The extraction recovered at least 6 micrograms of total RNA per sample. The CDR3 runs 17 residues. Trimming took 5 bases from V and 1 from J; bases not matched to a gene: 16. Germline loops: CDR1 DFQATT, CDR2 SNEGSKA (reference sequence). Together with a sample-barcoded 5' primer, a J-beta primer mix was included in a second PCR lasting about 6 to 11 cycles. The template-switch adaptor, which had 12 random nucleotides, put a tag on each cDNA molecule. Each CDR3 protein is one row after TCRdb ran MiXCR on the 5' RACE reads. The table lists about 640,000 distinct CDR3 sequences, approximately 50% of them singletons.

The sequence was collected from a man in his fifties or sixties in good health. This rearrangement joins TRBV20-1 to TRBJ1-1; 7 bases agree with TRBD1. The specimen sequenced was blood. CDR3: CSAYSPGGTGENTEAFF. For the CDR3, the DNA is TGCAGTGCTTATTCCCCGGGGGGCACAGGGGAGAACACTGAAGCTTTCTTT.